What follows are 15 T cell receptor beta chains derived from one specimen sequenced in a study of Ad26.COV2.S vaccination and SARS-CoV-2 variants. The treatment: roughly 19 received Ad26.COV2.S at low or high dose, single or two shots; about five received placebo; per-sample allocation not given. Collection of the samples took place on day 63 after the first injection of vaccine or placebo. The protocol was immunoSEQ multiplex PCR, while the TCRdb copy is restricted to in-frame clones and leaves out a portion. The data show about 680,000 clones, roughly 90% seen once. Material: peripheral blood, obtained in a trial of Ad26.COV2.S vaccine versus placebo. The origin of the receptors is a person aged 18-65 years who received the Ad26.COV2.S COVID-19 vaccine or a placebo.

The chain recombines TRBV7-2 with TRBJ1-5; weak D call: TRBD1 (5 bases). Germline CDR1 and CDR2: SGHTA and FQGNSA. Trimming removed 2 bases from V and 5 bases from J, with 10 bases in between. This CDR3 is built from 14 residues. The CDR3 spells CASSLWGLDQPQHF. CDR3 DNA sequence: TGTGCCAGCAGCTTATGGGGGTTAGATCAGCCCCAGCATTTT.

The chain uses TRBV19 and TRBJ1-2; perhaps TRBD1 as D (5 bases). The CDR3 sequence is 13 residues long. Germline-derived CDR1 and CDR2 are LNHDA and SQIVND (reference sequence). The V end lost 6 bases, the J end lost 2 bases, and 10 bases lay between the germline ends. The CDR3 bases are TGTGCCAGTAGACCAGGGAGGAACTATGGCTACACCTTC. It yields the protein CASRPGRNYGYTF.

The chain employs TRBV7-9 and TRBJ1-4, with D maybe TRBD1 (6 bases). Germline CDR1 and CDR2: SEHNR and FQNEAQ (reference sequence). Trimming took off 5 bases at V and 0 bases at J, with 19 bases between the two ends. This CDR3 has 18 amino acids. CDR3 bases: TGTGCCAGCAGCCCCCCGGGACATCCTAAGGCAACTAATGAAAAACTGTTTTTT. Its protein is CASSPPGHPKATNEKLFF.

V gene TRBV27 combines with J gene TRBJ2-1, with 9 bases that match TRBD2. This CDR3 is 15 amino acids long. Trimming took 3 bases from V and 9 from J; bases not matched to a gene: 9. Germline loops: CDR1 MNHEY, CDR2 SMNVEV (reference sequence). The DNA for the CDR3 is TGTGCCAGCAGTTTGAGAATGGCGGGAGGGCCTGAGCAGTTCTTC. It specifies CASSLRMAGGPEQFF.

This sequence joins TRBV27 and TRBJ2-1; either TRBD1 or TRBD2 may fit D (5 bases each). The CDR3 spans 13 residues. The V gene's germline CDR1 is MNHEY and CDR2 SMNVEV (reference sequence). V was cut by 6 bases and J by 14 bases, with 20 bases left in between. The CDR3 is CASSPGTLIQEFF. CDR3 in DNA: TGTGCCAGCAGCCCCGGGACCCTAATTCAGGAGTTCTTC.

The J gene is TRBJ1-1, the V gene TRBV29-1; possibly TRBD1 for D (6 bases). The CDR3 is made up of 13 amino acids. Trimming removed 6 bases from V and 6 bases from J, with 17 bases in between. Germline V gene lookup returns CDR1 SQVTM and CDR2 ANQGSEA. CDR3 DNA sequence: TGCAGCGTCCTCAGGGGTTCTGGGGCTGAAGCTTTCTTT. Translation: CSVLRGSGAEAFF.

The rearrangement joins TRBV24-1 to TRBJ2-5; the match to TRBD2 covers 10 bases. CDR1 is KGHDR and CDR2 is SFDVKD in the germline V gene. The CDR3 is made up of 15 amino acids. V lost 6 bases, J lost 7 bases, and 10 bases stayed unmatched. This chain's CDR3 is CATSLASGSGGTQYF. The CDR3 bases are TGTGCCACCAGTCTGGCTAGCGGGAGCGGGGGGACCCAGTACTTC.

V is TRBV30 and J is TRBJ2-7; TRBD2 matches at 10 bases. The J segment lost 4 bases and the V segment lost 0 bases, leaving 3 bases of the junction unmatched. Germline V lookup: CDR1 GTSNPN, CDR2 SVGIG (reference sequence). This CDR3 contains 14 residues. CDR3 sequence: CAWSVQAGGYEQYF. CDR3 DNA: TGTGCCTGGAGTGTACAAGCGGGGGGGTACGAGCAGTACTTC. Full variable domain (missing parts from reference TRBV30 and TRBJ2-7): SQTIHQWPATLVQPVGSPLSLECTVEGTSNPNLYWYRQAAGRGLQLLFYSVGIGQISSEVPQNLSASRPQDRQFILSSKKLLLSDSGFYLCAWSVQAGGYEQYFGPGTRLTVT.

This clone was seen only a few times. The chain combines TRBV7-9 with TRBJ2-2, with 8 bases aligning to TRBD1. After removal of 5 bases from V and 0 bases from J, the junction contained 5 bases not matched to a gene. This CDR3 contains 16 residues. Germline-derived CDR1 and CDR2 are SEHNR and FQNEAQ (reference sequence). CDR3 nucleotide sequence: TGTGCCAGCAGCCCCCGACAGGGGTCGAACACCGGGGAGCTGTTTTTT. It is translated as CASSPRQGSNTGELFF. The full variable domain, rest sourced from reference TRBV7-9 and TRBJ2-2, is DTGVSQNPRHKITKRGQNVTFRCDPISEHNRLYWYRQTLGQGPEFLTYFQNEAQLEKSRLLSDRFSAERPKGSFSTLEIQRTEQGDSAMYLCASSPRQGSNTGELFFGEGSRLTVL.

CDR3 in DNA: TGTGCCAGCAGCTTTCTAGGACTGATGAACACTGAAGCTTTCTTT. Protein product: CASSFLGLMNTEAFF. The J gene is TRBJ1-1, the V gene TRBV11-2; D is ambiguous. The CDR3 totals 15 residues. Trimming removed 3 bases from V and 0 bases from J, with 11 bases in between. Germline loops: CDR1 SGHAT, CDR2 FQNNGV.

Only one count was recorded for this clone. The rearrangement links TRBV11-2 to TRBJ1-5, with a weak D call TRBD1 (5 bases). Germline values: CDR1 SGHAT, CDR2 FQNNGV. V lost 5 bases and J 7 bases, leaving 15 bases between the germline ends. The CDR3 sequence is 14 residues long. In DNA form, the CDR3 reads TGTGCCAGCAGCCGACAAGGGAGGGGCCAGCCCCAGCATTTT. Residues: CASSRQGRGQPQHF.

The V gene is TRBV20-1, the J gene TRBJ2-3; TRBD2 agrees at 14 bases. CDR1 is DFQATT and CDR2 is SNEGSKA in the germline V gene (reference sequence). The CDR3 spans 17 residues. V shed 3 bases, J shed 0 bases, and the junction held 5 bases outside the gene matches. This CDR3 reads CSASEGTSGSSTDTQYF. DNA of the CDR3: TGCAGTGCTAGTGAAGGGACTAGCGGGAGCAGCACAGATACGCAGTATTTT.

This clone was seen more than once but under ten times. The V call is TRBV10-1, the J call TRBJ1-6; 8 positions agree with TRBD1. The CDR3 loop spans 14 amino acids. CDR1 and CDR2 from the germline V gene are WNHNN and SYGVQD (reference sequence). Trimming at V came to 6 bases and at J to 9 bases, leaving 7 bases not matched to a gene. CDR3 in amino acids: CASRTGTGTSPLHF. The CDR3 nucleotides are TGCGCCAGCAGAACCGGGACAGGTACTTCACCCCTCCACTTT.

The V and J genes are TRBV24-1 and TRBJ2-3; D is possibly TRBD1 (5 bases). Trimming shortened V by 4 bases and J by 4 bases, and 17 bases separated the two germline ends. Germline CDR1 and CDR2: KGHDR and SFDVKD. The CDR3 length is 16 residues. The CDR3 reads CATSDSGRPGPDTQYF. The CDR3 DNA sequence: TGTGCCACCAGTGACTCAGGCCGGCCAGGGCCAGATACGCAGTATTTT.

For the CDR3, the DNA is TGTGCCAGCAGATCGCGGGGTTTCGACGAGCAGTACTTC. Its translation is CASRSRGFDEQYF. This chain links TRBV11-2 with TRBJ2-7; a weak D match, TRBD2 (6 bases). Deletions cut 6 bases from V and 5 bases from J, with 14 bases between. CDR3 size: 13 residues. Per germline, CDR1 SGHAT and CDR2 FQNNGV.